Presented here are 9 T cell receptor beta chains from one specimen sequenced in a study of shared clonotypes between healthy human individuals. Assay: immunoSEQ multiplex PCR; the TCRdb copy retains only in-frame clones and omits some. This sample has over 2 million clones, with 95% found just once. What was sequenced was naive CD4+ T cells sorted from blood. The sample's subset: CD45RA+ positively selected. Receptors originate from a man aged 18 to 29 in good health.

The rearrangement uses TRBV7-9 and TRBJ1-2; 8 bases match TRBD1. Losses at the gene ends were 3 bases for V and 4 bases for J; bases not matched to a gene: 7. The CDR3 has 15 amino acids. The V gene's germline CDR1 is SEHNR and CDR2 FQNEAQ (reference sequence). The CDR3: CASSFSTGEGYGYTF. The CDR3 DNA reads TGTGCCAGCAGCTTTTCGACAGGGGAAGGCTATGGCTACACCTTC. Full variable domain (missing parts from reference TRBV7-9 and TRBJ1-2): DTGVSQNPRHKITKRGQNVTFRCDPISEHNRLYWYRQTLGQGPEFLTYFQNEAQLEKSRLLSDRFSAERPKGSFSTLEIQRTEQGDSAMYLCASSFSTGEGYGYTFGSGTRLTVV.

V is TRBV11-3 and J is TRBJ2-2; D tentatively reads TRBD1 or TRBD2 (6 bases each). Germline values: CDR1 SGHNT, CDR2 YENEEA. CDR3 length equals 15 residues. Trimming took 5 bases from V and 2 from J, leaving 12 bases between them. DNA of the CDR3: TGTGCCAGCAGCCTCCGGGGGCTAAACACCGGGGAGCTGTTTTTT. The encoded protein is CASSLRGLNTGELFF. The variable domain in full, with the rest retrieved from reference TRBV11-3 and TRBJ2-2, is EAGVVQSPRYKIIEKKQPVAFWCNPISGHNTLYWYLQNLGQGPELLIRYENEEAVDDSQLPKDRFSAERLKGVDSTLKIQPAELGDSAVYLCASSLRGLNTGELFFGEGSRLTVL.

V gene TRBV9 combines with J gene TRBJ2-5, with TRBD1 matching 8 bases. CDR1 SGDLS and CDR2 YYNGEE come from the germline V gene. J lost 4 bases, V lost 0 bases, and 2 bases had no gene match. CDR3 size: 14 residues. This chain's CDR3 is CASSVGDRIETQYF. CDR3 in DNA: TGTGCCAGCAGCGTAGGGGACAGGATAGAGACCCAGTACTTC.

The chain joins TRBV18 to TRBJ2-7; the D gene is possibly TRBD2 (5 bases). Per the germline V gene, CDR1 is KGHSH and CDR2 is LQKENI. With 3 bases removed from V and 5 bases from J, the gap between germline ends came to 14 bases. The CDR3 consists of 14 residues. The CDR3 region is CASSPPGVPDEQYF. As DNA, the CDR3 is TGTGCCAGCTCACCCCCCGGGGTCCCGGACGAGCAGTACTTC.

CDR3 sequence reads: CASSLYDNSYNEQFF. The CDR3, as DNA: TGCGCCAGCAGCTTGTATGACAATTCCTACAATGAGCAGTTCTTC. V and J are TRBV5-1 and TRBJ2-1, with no clear D. Trimming shortened V by 1 base and J by 1 base, and 9 bases separated the two germline ends. CDR1 and CDR2 (germline): SGHRS, YFSETQ. The CDR3 spans 15 residues.

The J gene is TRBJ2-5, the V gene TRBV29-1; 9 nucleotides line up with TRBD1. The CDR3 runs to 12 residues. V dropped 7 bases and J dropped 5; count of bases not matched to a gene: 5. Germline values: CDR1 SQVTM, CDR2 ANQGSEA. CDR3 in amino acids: CSADRGGETQYF. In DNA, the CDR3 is TGCAGCGCGGACAGGGGAGGGGAGACCCAGTACTTC.

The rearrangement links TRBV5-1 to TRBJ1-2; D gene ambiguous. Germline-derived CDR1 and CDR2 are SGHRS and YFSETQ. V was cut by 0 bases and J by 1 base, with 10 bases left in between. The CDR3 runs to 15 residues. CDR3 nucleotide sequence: TGCGCCAGCAGCTTGGCCTTAGGGCTTAACTATGGCTACACCTTC. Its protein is CASSLALGLNYGYTF.

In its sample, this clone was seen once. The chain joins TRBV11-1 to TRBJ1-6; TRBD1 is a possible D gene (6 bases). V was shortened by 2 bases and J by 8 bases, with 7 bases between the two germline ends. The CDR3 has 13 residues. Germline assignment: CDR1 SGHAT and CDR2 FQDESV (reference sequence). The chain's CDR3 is CASSLTGYSPLHF. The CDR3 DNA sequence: TGTGCCAGCAGCTTAACAGGGTATTCACCCCTCCACTTT.

This chain's CDR3 is CASRRGALSYEQYF. The CDR3 region has the DNA TGTGCCAGCAGGAGAGGAGCTCTCTCCTACGAGCAGTACTTC. The V and J genes are TRBV6-5 and TRBJ2-7, with D unclear. This CDR3 contains 14 residues. In germline, CDR1 is MNHEY, CDR2 SVGAGI. The V gene lost 6 bases and the J gene lost 0 bases, with 12 bases spanning the gap.